What follows are 9 T cell receptor beta chains derived from one specimen sequenced in a study of PD-1 blockade in classical Hodgkin lymphoma. The method was immunoSEQ multiplex PCR; TCRdb's version includes in-frame clones alone and lacks a portion of them. The sample contains about 12,000 clones, under 85% of which appear only once. Brentuximab vedotin exposure varied among the patients, all of whom had relapsed after autologous stem cell transplantation. CD4+ T cells were purified from thawed PBMCs by negative selection. Sequencing was performed on CD4+ T cells from blood, taken at baseline. These receptors were obtained from a human donor with classical Hodgkin lymphoma.

This clone was counted between two and nine times. The gene calls are TRBV19 and TRBJ1-6, with D maybe TRBD1 (5 bases). Germline assignment: CDR1 LNHDA and CDR2 SQIVND (reference sequence). The CDR3 runs 15 residues. V was cut by 5 bases and J by 2 bases, with 10 bases left in between. The CDR3 nucleotides are TGTGCCAGTAGTGGGAAGGACACCTATAATTCACCCCTCCACTTT. This translates into CASSGKDTYNSPLHF.

The chain carries TRBV7-9 and TRBJ2-3; TRBD2 matches at 12 bases. With 5 bases clipped from V and 1 base from J, the junction kept 13 bases outside the gene matches. Germline V gives CDR1 SEHNR, CDR2 FQNEAQ (reference sequence). This CDR3 is built from 19 residues. As DNA, the CDR3 is TGTGCCAGCAGCCTACCTAGCGGGGGGGGCCTTGGGGGCACAGATACGCAGTATTTT. It encodes CASSLPSGGGLGGTDTQYF.

V gene TRBV6-5 combines with J gene TRBJ2-3; a possible D gene is TRBD2 (6 bases). Germline V gene data show CDR1 as MNHEY and CDR2 as SVGAGI. V lost 7 bases to trimming and J lost 2 bases, with 16 bases between them. The CDR3 is 15 residues long. The CDR3 sequence: CASMGLGVFTDTQYF. The DNA for the CDR3 is TGTGCCAGCATGGGACTCGGAGTTTTCACAGATACGCAGTATTTT.

This rearrangement joins TRBV5-5 to TRBJ2-5, with unresolved D. Germline V gives CDR1 SGHKS, CDR2 YYEKEE (reference sequence). Trimming shortened V by 5 bases and J by 2 bases, and 13 bases separated the two germline ends. CDR3 length: 14 amino acids. CDR3 protein: CASSLMTFQETQYF. CDR3 DNA: TGTGCCAGCAGTTTGATGACTTTTCAAGAGACCCAGTACTTC. The full variable domain, with the rest looked up from reference TRBV5-5 and TRBJ2-5, is DAGVTQSPTHLIKTRGQQVTLRCSPISGHKSVSWYQQVLGQGPQFIFQYYEKEERGRGNFPDRFSARQFPNYSSELNVNALLLGDSALYLCASSLMTFQETQYFGPGTRLLVL.

The chain combines TRBV6-5 with TRBJ2-5; D may correspond to TRBD1 or TRBD2 (6 bases each). The V end was cut by 4 bases, the J end by 9 bases, with 9 bases between. The CDR3 length is 11 residues. From germline, CDR1 is MNHEY and CDR2 SVGAGI. The CDR3 bases are TGTGCCAGCAGTTCCCGGGGGCCCCAGTACTTC. Translating gives CASSSRGPQYF.

The gene calls are TRBV6-4 and TRBJ2-1, with D possibly being TRBD2 (5 bases). This CDR3 region has 13 residues. CDR1 MRHNA and CDR2 SNTAGT come from the germline V gene. V shed 6 bases and J shed 6 bases, with 12 bases lying between them. CDR3 in amino acids: CASSVGRGNEQFF. CDR3 DNA sequence: TGTGCCAGCAGCGTAGGTCGGGGCAATGAGCAGTTCTTC.

The chain combines TRBV23-1 with TRBJ2-5; the D gene is possibly TRBD1 (6 bases). TRBV23-1 falls under the ORF class, with uncertain function. With 4 bases removed from V and 5 bases from J, the gap between germline ends came to 11 bases. This CDR3 spans 13 amino acids. CDR3 protein: CASSPGTLETQYF. For the CDR3, the DNA is TGCGCCAGCAGTCCGGGGACACTCGAGACCCAGTACTTC.

The chain joins TRBV11-3 to TRBJ1-1; the match to TRBD1 covers 7 bases. Germline CDR1 is SGHNT and CDR2 is YENEEA. With V trimmed by 4 bases and J by 1 base, 3 bases remained unmatched. This CDR3 contains 14 residues. The CDR3 loop is CASSSGQENTEAFF. The CDR3 bases are TGTGCCAGCAGCTCTGGACAGGAGAACACTGAAGCTTTCTTT.

The chain couples TRBV18 to TRBJ1-3, with D tentatively TRBD1 (5 bases). The germline V gene encodes CDR1 KGHSH and CDR2 LQKENI. The CDR3 sequence is 15 residues long. The V end lost 3 bases, the J end lost 0 bases, and 9 bases lay between the germline ends. The CDR3 DNA reads TGTGCCAGCTCACCCCGGGGGTCCTCTGGAAACACCATATATTTT. Translating gives CASSPRGSSGNTIYF.